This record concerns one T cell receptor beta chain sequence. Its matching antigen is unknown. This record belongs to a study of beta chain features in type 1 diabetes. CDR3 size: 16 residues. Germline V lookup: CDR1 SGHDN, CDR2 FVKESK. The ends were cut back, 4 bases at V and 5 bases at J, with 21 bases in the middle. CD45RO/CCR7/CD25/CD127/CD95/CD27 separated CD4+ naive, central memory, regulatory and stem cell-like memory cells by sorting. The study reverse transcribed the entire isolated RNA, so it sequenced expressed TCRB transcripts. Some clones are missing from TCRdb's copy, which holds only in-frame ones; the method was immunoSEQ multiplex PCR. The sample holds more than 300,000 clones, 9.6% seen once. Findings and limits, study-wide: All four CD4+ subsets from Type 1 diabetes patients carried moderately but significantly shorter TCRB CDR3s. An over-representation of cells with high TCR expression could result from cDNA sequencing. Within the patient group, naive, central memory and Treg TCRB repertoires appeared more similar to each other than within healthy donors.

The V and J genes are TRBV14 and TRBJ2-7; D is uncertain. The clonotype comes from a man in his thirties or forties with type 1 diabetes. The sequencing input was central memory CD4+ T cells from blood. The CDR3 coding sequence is TGTGCCAGCAGCCCCCTAGGGCGGAACTACATCCACGAGCAGTACTTC. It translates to CASSPLGRNYIHEQYF.